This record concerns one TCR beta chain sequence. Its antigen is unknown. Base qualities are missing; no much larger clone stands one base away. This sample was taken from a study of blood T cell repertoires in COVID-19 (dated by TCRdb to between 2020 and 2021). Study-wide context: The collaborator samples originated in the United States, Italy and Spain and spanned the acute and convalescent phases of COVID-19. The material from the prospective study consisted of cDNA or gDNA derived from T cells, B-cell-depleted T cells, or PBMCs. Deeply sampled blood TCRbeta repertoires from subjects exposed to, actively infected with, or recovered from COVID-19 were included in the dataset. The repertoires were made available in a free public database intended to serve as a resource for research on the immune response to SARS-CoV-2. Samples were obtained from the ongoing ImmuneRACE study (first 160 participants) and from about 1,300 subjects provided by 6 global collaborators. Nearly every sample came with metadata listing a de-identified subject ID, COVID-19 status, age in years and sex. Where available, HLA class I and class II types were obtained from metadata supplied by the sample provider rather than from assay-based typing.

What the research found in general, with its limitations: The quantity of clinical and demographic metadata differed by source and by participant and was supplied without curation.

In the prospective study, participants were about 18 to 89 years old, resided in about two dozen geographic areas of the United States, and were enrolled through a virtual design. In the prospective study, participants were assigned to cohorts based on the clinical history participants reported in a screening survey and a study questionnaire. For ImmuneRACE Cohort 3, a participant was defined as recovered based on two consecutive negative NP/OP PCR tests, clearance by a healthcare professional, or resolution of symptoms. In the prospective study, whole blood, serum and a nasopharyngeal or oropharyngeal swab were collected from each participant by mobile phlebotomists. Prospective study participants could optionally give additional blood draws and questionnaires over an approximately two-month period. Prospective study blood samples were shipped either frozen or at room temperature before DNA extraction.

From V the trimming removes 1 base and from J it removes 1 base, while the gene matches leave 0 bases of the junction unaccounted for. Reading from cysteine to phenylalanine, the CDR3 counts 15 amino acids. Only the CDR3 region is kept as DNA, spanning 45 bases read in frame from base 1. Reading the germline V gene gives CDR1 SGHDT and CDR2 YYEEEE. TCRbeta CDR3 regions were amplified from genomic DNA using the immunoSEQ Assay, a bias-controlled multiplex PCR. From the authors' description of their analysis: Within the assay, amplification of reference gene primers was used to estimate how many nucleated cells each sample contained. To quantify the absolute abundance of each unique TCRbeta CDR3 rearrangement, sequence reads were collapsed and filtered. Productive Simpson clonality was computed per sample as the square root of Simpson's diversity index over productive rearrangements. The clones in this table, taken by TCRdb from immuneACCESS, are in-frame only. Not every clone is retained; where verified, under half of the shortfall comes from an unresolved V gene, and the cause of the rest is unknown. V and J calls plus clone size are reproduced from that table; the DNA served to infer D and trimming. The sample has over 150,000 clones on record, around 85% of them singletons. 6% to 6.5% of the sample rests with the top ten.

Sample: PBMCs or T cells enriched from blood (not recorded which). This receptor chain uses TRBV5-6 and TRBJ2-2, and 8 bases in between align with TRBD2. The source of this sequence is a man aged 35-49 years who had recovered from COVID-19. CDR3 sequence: CASSLLAGNTGELFF. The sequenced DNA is TGTGCCAGCAGCTTGCTAGCGGGGAACACCGGGGAGCTGTTTTTT.